The source of this T cell receptor (beta chain) is a study of control samples from healthy donors and cancer patients. Sequencing was performed with immunoSEQ multiplex PCR; in TCRdb, only in-frame clones are kept and a portion is missing. Of approximately 82,000 clones in the sample, approximately 94% are singletons; the top ten hold approximately 4.8%. This clone has only one observation. Germline assignment: CDR1 MDHEN and CDR2 SYDVKM. The CDR3 runs 18 residues. V was clipped by 5 bases and J by 4 bases, with 26 bases between them. The chain couples TRBV28 to TRBJ1-1; a weak D match, TRBD1 (6 bases). This clonotype was sampled from a woman in her late teens or twenties in good health. Sequenced sample: blood. The CDR3 coding sequence is TGTGCCAGCAGTATCGCCGGTACAGGGAGCCCCTTGGGCACTGAAGCTTTCTTT. The encoded protein is CASSIAGTGSPLGTEAFF.